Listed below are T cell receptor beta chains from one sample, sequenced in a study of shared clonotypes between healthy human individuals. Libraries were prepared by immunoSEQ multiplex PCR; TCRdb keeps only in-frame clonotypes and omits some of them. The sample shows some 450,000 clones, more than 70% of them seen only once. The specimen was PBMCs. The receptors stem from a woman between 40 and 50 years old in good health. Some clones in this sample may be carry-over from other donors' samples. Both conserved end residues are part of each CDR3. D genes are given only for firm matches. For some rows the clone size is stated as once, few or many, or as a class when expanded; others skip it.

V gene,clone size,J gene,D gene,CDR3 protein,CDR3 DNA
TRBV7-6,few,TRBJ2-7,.,CASSSITGNSYEQYF,TGTGCCAGCAGCTCAATTACAGGTAACTCCTACGAGCAGTACTTC
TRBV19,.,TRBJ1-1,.,CASSIAGLNTEAFF,TGTGCCAGTAGTATAGCAGGTCTGAACACTGAAGCTTTCTTT
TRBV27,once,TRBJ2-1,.,CASSLSWREAYNEQFF,TGTGCCAGCAGTTTATCTTGGCGGGAAGCCTACAATGAGCAGTTCTTC
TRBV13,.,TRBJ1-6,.,CASSLSRTVSYSPLHF,TGTGCCAGCAGCTTATCCAGGACAGTCTCCTATTCACCCCTCCACTTT
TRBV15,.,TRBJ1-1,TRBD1,CATSRGVTGGLQAFF,TGTGCCACCAGCAGGGGCGTCACAGGGGGCTTACAAGCTTTCTTT
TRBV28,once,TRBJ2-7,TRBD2,CASSTPGGGPYEQYF,TGTGCCAGCAGTACCCCTGGGGGAGGGCCATACGAGCAGTACTTC
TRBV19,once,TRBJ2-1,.,CASTGLMGLNNEQFF,TGTGCCAGTACGGGGCTAATGGGGCTTAACAATGAGCAGTTCTTC
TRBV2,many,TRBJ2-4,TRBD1,CASRTQGASKNIQYF,TGTGCCAGCAGGACTCAGGGGGCATCCAAAAACATTCAGTACTTC
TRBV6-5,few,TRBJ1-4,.,CATRRRATNEKLFF,TGTGCCACACGAAGGAGAGCAACTAATGAAAAACTGTTTTTT
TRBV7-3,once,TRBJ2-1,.,CASSSRGTQRTKRIF,TGTGCCAGCAGCTCCCGGGGGACGCAGCGAACAAAGAGGATCTTC
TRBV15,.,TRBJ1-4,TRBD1,CATSRDGEGGSEKLFF,TGTGCCACCAGCAGAGATGGGGAAGGGGGCTCTGAAAAACTGTTTTTT
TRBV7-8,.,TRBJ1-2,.,CASSLSARASPYGYTF,TGTGCCAGCAGCTTGTCCGCCAGGGCAAGCCCCTATGGCTACACCTTC
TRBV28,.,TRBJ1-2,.,CASSLSFRSYGYTF,TGTGCCAGCAGTTTATCATTCAGATCCTATGGCTACACCTTC
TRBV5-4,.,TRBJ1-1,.,CASSLGWNTEAFF,TGTGCCAGCAGCTTGGGATGGAACACTGAAGCTTTCTTT
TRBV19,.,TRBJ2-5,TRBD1,CASSFGQGSKETQYF,TGTGCCAGTAGTTTCGGACAGGGATCCAAAGAGACCCAGTACTTC
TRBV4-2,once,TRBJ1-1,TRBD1,CASSPTPGQMNTEAFF,TGTGCCAGCAGCCCAACTCCGGGACAGATGAACACTGAAGCTTTCTTT
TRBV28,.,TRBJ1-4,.,CASSDESGQPIEKLFF,TGTGCCAGCAGCGACGAATCGGGGCAACCTATTGAAAAACTGTTTTTT
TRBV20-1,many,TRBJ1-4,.,CSAISREKLFF,TGCAGTGCTATTTCGAGGGAAAAACTGTTTTTT
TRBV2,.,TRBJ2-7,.,CASSESSYYEQYF,TGTGCCAGCAGTGAATCTAGCTACTACGAGCAGTACTTC
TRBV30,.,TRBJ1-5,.,CAWSVPGGGGNQPQHF,TGTGCCTGGAGTGTACCGGGCGGGGGGGGCAATCAGCCCCAGCATTTT
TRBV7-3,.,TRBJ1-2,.,CASSWAAKLNYGYTF,TGTGCCAGCAGCTGGGCGGCAAAACTTAACTATGGCTACACCTTC
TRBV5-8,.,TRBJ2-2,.,CASSSYSVAGELFF,TGTGCCAGCAGCTCTTATTCTGTAGCCGGGGAGCTGTTTTTT
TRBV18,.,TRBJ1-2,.,CASSPGTRTPYGGYTF,TGTGCCAGCTCACCAGGGACGCGGACGCCGTATGGTGGCTACACCTTC
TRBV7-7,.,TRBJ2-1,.,CASSVSGQNEQFF,TGTGCTAGCAGCGTATCGGGGCAAAATGAGCAGTTCTTC